The entry below gives a single T cell receptor beta chain sequence along with its context. As yet, its antigen is unknown. TCRdb keeps only in-frame clones here, not all; method: immunoSEQ multiplex PCR. The profile shows 15,000 to 20,000 clones, under 80% of them singletons. The data are from a study of somatic mutations in cytotoxic T cells in rheumatoid arthritis. The study, taken as a whole, reports: Nobody knew which antigens the expanded CD8+ clones targeted. Statistical analysis of the slight TRBV07 underrepresentation in rheumatoid arthritis patients did not adjust for multiple comparisons. An age-related increase in CD8+ clonality was seen in rheumatoid arthritis patients but not in healthy controls.

By positive magnetic bead selection, CD4+ and CD8+ cells were isolated, and their purity was checked by flow cytometry. Germline V gene data show CDR1 as SGHVS and CDR2 as FQNEAQ. V trimming: 4 bases; J trimming: 9 bases; junction bases outside the gene matches: 25. The CDR3 spans 21 residues. Sequenced material: CD8+ T cells sorted from blood. The TCR was taken from a man between 60 and 75 years old in good health. The V and J genes are TRBV7-8 and TRBJ2-5, with 14 bases identical to TRBD2. CDR3 sequence (DNA): TGTGCCAGCAGCTCCTGGACTAGCGGGGGGCCCTCCAAGAGACCCAGTACGGCCCAGTACTTC. This translates into CASSSWTSGGPSKRPSTAQYF.